This T cell receptor beta chain comes out of a study of shared clonotypes between healthy human individuals. Germline V gives CDR1 SGHRS, CDR2 YFSETQ. Trimming removed 5 bases at V and 2 bases at J, with 10 bases between. The CDR3 runs 13 residues. Researchers divided each subset's genomic DNA evenly across several immunoSEQ plates. Sequencing was performed with immunoSEQ multiplex PCR; in TCRdb, only in-frame clones are kept and a portion is missing. The sample lists about 2.4 million clones, roughly 93% occurring once. A few counts support this clone. The sample contains more than one DNA sequence encoding this CDR3.

Sequences were obtained from naive CD4+ T cells from PBMCs. Subset specified: CD45RA+ positively selected. This TCR was recovered from a man aged 18 to 29 in good health. Some clones in this sample may be carry-over from other donors' samples. The J gene is TRBJ1-1, the V gene TRBV5-1; D not resolved. This chain's CDR3 is CASSWGINTEAFF. The CDR3 bases are TGCGCCAGCAGTTGGGGTATTAACACTGAAGCTTTCTTT.